Presented here are 2 T cell receptor beta chains from one specimen sequenced in a study of T-cell memory formation after mild COVID-19. TCRdb used MiXCR to reprocess the 5' RACE reads, holding one entry per CDR3 protein. The data show some 210,000 distinct CDR3 sequences, with roughly 30% seen just once and approximately 10% held by the top ten. Sequencing was performed on PBMCs or a T cell subset sorted from them (not recorded which). These TCRs come from an adult woman who had mild COVID-19 (a few samples of this study predate the infection). Cell type and time point are not known.

The table lists this clonotype with a few counts. The genes are TRBV2 and TRBJ1-1; 8 bases fit TRBD1. This CDR3 spans 14 amino acids. Per the germline V gene, CDR1 is SNHLY and CDR2 is FYNNEI. V dropped 4 bases and J dropped 4; count of bases not matched to a gene: 5. CDR3 nucleotides: TGTGCCAGCAGTGCCGGACAGGGCTTCACTGAAGCTTTCTTT. It codes for CASSAGQGFTEAFF.

This clonotype showed up just a few times. This chain connects TRBV5-1 to TRBJ2-6, with 9 nucleotides matching TRBD2. V trimming: 1 base; J trimming: 2 bases; junction bases outside the gene matches: 7. Germline V gives CDR1 SGHRS, CDR2 YFSETQ. The CDR3 has 18 amino acids. The CDR3 spells CASSLWFAGGPGANVLTF. CDR3 nucleotides: TGCGCCAGCAGCTTGTGGTTCGCGGGGGGGCCTGGGGCCAACGTCCTGACTTTC.